Following are 19 T cell receptor beta chains from one sample sequenced in a study of T cells after yellow fever vaccination. TCRdb fed the 5' RACE reads into MiXCR, producing one record per CDR3 protein. The table shows around 230,000 distinct CDR3 sequences, with roughly 6.2% occurring only once. Here the sequenced sample was CD4+ T cells sorted from PBMCs, taken on the day of the yellow fever booster vaccination. The receptors shown here come from a young man who received the YFV17D yellow fever vaccine.

This clonotype occurred many times. The chain employs TRBV28 and TRBJ2-3; a possible D gene is TRBD2 (6 bases). Germline V CDR1 and CDR2: MDHEN, SYDVKM. CDR3 length: 14 residues. Trimming removed 2 bases at V and 6 bases at J, with 12 bases between. In DNA, the CDR3 is TGTGCCAGCAGTTTACCCCGGGAGATTGATACGCAGTATTTT. This codes for CASSLPREIDTQYF.

This clonotype was seen at least ten times. The rearrangement links TRBV3-1 to TRBJ2-1, with 11 bases aligning to TRBD2. V lost 1 base and J lost 1; bases outside the gene matches: 3. Looked up from germline, CDR1 is LGHDT and CDR2 is YNNKEL (reference sequence). The CDR3 contains 17 residues. CDR3 residues: CASSQGWTSGSYNEQFF. The DNA for the CDR3 is TGTGCCAGCAGCCAAGGATGGACTAGCGGGTCCTACAATGAGCAGTTCTTC.

This clonotype showed up just a few times. The chain uses TRBV5-1 and TRBJ2-5, with 11 bases identical to TRBD2. J gave up 5 bases and V 4 bases, and 7 bases lay outside the gene matches. Germline CDR1 reads SGHRS; CDR2 reads YFSETQ. This CDR3 has 15 residues. The CDR3 here is CASSILAGDGETQYF. In DNA, the CDR3 is TGCGCCAGCAGCATACTAGCGGGAGATGGGGAGACCCAGTACTTC. The full variable domain, in which reference TRBV5-1 and TRBJ2-5 provide the parts outside the CDR3, is KAGVTQTPRYLIKTRGQQVTLSCSPISGHRSVSWYQQTPGQGLQFLFEYFSETQRNKGNFPGRFSGRQFSNSRSEMNVSTLELGDSALYLCASSILAGDGETQYFGPGTRLLVL.

The sample holds many counts of this clonotype. This rearrangement joins TRBV7-9 to TRBJ2-2, with D tentatively TRBD1 (5 bases). The germline V gene has CDR1 SEHNR and CDR2 FQNEAQ (reference sequence). V was trimmed by 4 bases and J by 4 bases, leaving 7 bases between them. This CDR3 is built from 13 residues. CDR3 bases: TGTGCCAGCAGCTCAACAGGCACCGGGGAGCTGTTTTTT. Translation gives CASSSTGTGELFF.

This clonotype appeared a few times. The CDR3 reads CASSYSRGVQETQYF. CDR3 nucleotides: TGCGCCAGCAGCTATAGTCGTGGAGTCCAAGAGACCCAGTACTTC. The chain is built from TRBV5-1 and TRBJ2-5; no reliable D call. Looked up from germline, CDR1 is SGHRS and CDR2 is YFSETQ. The length of the CDR3 is 15 residues. V was trimmed by 3 bases and J by 1 base, leaving 13 bases between them.

This clonotype was counted at least ten times. The chain employs TRBV3-1 and TRBJ2-1, with D tentatively TRBD2 (6 bases). CDR3 size: 14 residues. Per the germline V gene, CDR1 is LGHDT and CDR2 is YNNKEL (reference sequence). V was shortened by 2 bases and J by 7 bases, with 12 bases between the two germline ends. The CDR3 region has the DNA TGTGCCAGCAGCCAACACGGGAGTACAAATGAGCAGTTCTTC. Its protein product is CASSQHGSTNEQFF.

J is TRBJ2-2 and V is TRBV5-4; D may correspond to TRBD1 or TRBD2 (6 bases each). The CDR3 runs 16 residues. Germline V gives CDR1 SGHNT, CDR2 YYREEE (reference sequence). The V gene lost 2 bases and the J gene lost 1 base, with 12 bases spanning the gap. CDR3 bases: TGTGCCAGCAGCTTCGACAGGACTAAGAACACCGGGGAGCTGTTTTTT. Residues: CASSFDRTKNTGELFF. Drawing the rest from reference TRBV5-4 and TRBJ2-2, the complete variable domain is ETGVTQSPTHLIKTRGQQVTLRCSSQSGHNTVSWYQQALGQGPQFIFQYYREEENGRGNFPPRFSGLQFPNYSSELNVNALELDDSALYLCASSFDRTKNTGELFFGEGSRLTVL.

V and J are TRBV6-2 or TRBV6-3 and TRBJ2-7; TRBD1 matches 9 bases. V shed 8 bases, J shed 5 bases, and the junction held 10 bases outside the gene matches. This CDR3 has 14 amino acids. Per the germline V gene, CDR1 is MNHEY and CDR2 is SVGEGT. CDR3 protein: CASCTWDRVHEQYF. In nucleotides, the CDR3 is TGTGCCAGCTGTACCTGGGACAGGGTGCACGAGCAGTACTTC.

This clonotype turned up a few times. The CDR3 DNA sequence: TGTGCCAGCTCACCACAATCAGGGTACTACGAGCAGTACTTC. This codes for CASSPQSGYYEQYF. The V and J genes are TRBV18 and TRBJ2-7; a possible D gene is TRBD1 (5 bases). The CDR3 spans 14 residues. Trimming pared 1 base from V and 3 bases from J, leaving 10 bases between. From germline, CDR1 is KGHSH and CDR2 LQKENI.

Written as DNA, the CDR3 is TGCGCCAGCAGCAGCCGGGACAGGGTCACTAGCGAGCAGTACTTC. Translating gives CASSSRDRVTSEQYF. The chain joins TRBV5-1 to TRBJ2-7; TRBD1 agrees at 9 bases. Germline V lookup: CDR1 SGHRS, CDR2 YFSETQ. J gave up 6 bases and V 4 bases, and 11 bases lay outside the gene matches. The CDR3 is 15 residues long.

This clonotype came up many times. The rearrangement links TRBV5-6 to TRBJ2-7; 10 bases align to TRBD2. This CDR3 is 14 amino acids long. Germline loops: CDR1 SGHDT, CDR2 YYEEEE. Trimming cost V 3 bases and J 7 bases; bases outside gene matches: 7. DNA of the CDR3: TGTGCCAGCAGCTCCCTAGCGGGAGCGAGAGAGCAGTACTTC. Translation gives CASSSLAGAREQYF.

The gene calls are TRBV10-2 and TRBJ2-7; D tentatively reads TRBD1 or TRBD2 (5 bases each). The CDR3 sequence is 12 residues long. Germline CDR1 WSHSY, CDR2 SAAADI. The V gene lost 8 bases and the J gene lost 4 bases, with 12 bases spanning the gap. CDR3 sequence reads: CASLGVTYEQYF. DNA for the CDR3: TGCGCCAGCTTGGGGGTTACTTACGAGCAGTACTTC.

This clonotype was observed many times. The chain couples TRBV27 to TRBJ2-1; 7 bases are a match to TRBD1. The length of the CDR3 is 18 residues. Unmatched junction bases numbered 16, after V lost 4 bases and J lost 4 bases. Germline V gives CDR1 MNHEY, CDR2 SMNVEV (reference sequence). CDR3 sequence (DNA): TGTGCCAGCAGTTCGACTACAGGGGCCCCGTTTTTATACAATGAGCAGTTCTTC. This codes for CASSSTTGAPFLYNEQFF.

This clonotype was detected many times. The chain recombines TRBV7-2 with TRBJ2-3, with 9 positions matching TRBD2. After removal of 3 bases from V and 4 bases from J, the junction contained 8 bases not matched to a gene. CDR1 and CDR2 from the germline V gene are SGHTA and FQGNSA. This CDR3 contains 16 residues. CDR3: CASSLNGGRGSDTQYF. CDR3 bases: TGTGCCAGCAGCTTGAACGGCGGGAGGGGGTCAGATACGCAGTATTTT.

The V gene is TRBV29-1, the J gene TRBJ1-2; 10 bases align to TRBD1. The CDR3 loop spans 13 amino acids. V lost 6 bases and J lost 7; bases outside the gene matches: 8. CDR1 is SQVTM and CDR2 is ANQGSEA in the germline V gene. The chain's CDR3 is CSVSTGGKSGYTF. CDR3 bases: TGCAGCGTATCGACAGGGGGCAAGAGTGGCTACACCTTC.

This clonotype has just a few counts. This sequence joins TRBV12-3 or TRBV12-4 and TRBJ2-7; D not certain. CDR3 length equals 15 residues. Trimming removed 7 bases at V and 3 bases at J, with 19 bases between. This chain's CDR3 is CASTLPPGFHYEQYF. The CDR3 DNA sequence: TGTGCCAGCACCCTGCCCCCGGGCTTCCACTACGAGCAGTACTTC.

This clonotype was detected a few times. The genes are TRBV20-1 and TRBJ1-1, with D possibly TRBD1 on 6 matching bases. The CDR3 is made up of 15 amino acids. V lost 5 bases and J 1 base, leaving 17 bases between the germline ends. Germline assignment: CDR1 DFQATT and CDR2 SNEGSKA (reference sequence). In nucleotides, the CDR3 is TGCAGTGCTCAATTTCTGGACAGTTCGAACACTGAAGCTTTCTTT. Its translation: CSAQFLDSSNTEAFF.

This clonotype appeared a few times. The chain couples TRBV7-2 to TRBJ2-7; 8 bases map to TRBD2. This CDR3 has 15 amino acids. Trimming at V came to 0 bases and at J to 3 bases, leaving 4 bases not matched to a gene. The germline gives CDR1 SGHTA, CDR2 FQGNSA. CDR3 nucleotides: TGTGCCAGCAGCTTAGCGGTAGCGGGATTCTACGAGCAGTACTTC. Amino acid sequence: CASSLAVAGFYEQYF.

This clonotype was recorded at least ten times. The V and J genes are TRBV15 and TRBJ2-3; D possibly corresponds to TRBD2 (6 bases). Per germline, CDR1 LNHNV and CDR2 YYDKDF (reference sequence). The CDR3 runs to 18 residues. Trimming took off 0 bases at V and 0 bases at J, with 16 bases between the two ends. The CDR3 DNA sequence: TGTGCCACCAGCAGAGATGGCAGCGGGTCGGTTAGCACAGATACGCAGTATTTT. Translated: CATSRDGSGSVSTDTQYF.